These 6 T cell receptor beta chains originate from one sample sequenced in a study of T cell clonality in common variable immunodeficiency. Findings and caveats of the study: Reportedly, TCR beta sequences from common variable immunodeficiency showed fewer deletions and N-nucleotide insertions.

Some clones are missing from TCRdb's copy, which holds only in-frame ones; the method was immunoSEQ multiplex PCR. The sample was found to contain some 19,000 clones, and every one recurs. Their antigen targets remain unknown. Specimen: peripheral blood mononuclear cells. The receptors come from a human donor with common variable immunodeficiency.

This clone was counted between two and nine times. The read stops 3 residues short of the end of the CDR3; the missing end is completed from the germline J gene. The chain is built from TRBV18 and TRBJ1-6, with D tentatively TRBD1 (6 bases). V dropped 3 bases and J dropped 6 bases, with 12 bases sitting between them. The CDR3 loop spans 15 amino acids. CDR1 KGHSH and CDR2 LQKENI come from the germline V gene. Incomplete CDR3 DNA: TGTGCCAGCTCACCTCAGGACAGCAGTAATTCACCC. Protein sequence: CASSPQDSSNSP. The entire CDR3 reads CASSPQDSSNSPLHF.

Details on this clone: The read is 3 residues too short to cover the CDR3 end, so that end is filled in from the germline J gene. The chain is built from TRBV19 and TRBJ1-2, with D possibly TRBD1 on 5 matching bases. V was pared by 8 bases and J by 4 bases, with 11 bases between. CDR1 LNHDA and CDR2 SQIVND come from the germline V gene (reference sequence). The CDR3 has 12 amino acids. The CDR3 bases that were read are TGTGCCAGTCAATGGGGCCTCTATGGC. Amino acid sequence: CASQWGLYG. The complete CDR3 sequence is CASQWGLYGYTF.

This clone was detected only a few times. The read ends 3 residues shy of where the CDR3 ends; the end is completed using the germline J gene. The chain recombines TRBV19 with TRBJ1-3, with 11 bases lining up with TRBD1. Per the germline V gene, CDR1 is LNHDA and CDR2 is SQIVND (reference sequence). This CDR3 contains 18 residues. V was clipped by 5 bases and J by 1 base; unmatched bases: 10. The sequenced part of the CDR3 DNA is TGTGCCAGTAGTTCTTCCTTCGGACAGGGGGCTTCTGGAAACACC. This codes for CASSSSFGQGASGNT. The whole CDR3 protein reads CASSSSFGQGASGNTIYF.

As to this clone: The DNA ends 3 residues before the CDR3 does, and the rest of the CDR3 is filled in from the germline J gene. The chain joins TRBV18 to TRBJ2-7; maybe TRBD2 (6 bases). From germline, CDR1 is KGHSH and CDR2 LQKENI. Trimming pared 2 bases from V and 3 bases from J, leaving 11 bases between. The CDR3 loop spans 14 amino acids. CDR3 amino acids: CASSPSPGVYEQYF. Partial CDR3 DNA: TGTGCCAGCTCACCATCTCCGGGGGTCTACGAG.

This clone was counted many times. CDR3 sequence: CSVVAPLGGDEQYF. CDR3 DNA, as far as it was read: TGCAGCGTTGTCGCCCCCTTAGGGGGCGACGAG. V is TRBV29-1 and J is TRBJ2-7, with TRBD1 matching 7 bases. The read gets to within 3 residues of the CDR3 end, and the germline J gene fills in the rest. V lost 4 bases, J lost 5 bases, and 11 bases stayed unmatched. The CDR3 sequence is 14 residues long. In germline, CDR1 is SQVTM, CDR2 ANQGSEA.

To note about this clone: The read ends 3 residues early relative to the CDR3; the germline J gene fills the gap. This chain links TRBV19 with TRBJ1-4, with 9 bases lining up with TRBD1. V dropped 0 bases and J dropped 8; count of bases not matched to a gene: 7. The length of the CDR3 is 16 residues. Per germline, CDR1 LNHDA and CDR2 SQIVND (reference sequence). The DNA read from the CDR3 is TGTGCCAGTAGTATAGATACCGGGACAGGGAGAGAAAAA. Amino acids: CASSIDTGTGREK. The entire CDR3 protein is CASSIDTGTGREKLFF. Looking up the rest from reference TRBV19 and TRBJ1-4 gives the full variable domain: DGGITQSPKYLFRKEGQNVTLSCEQNLNHDAMYWYRQDPGQGLRLIYYSQIVNDFQKGDIAEGYSVSREKKESFPLTVTSAQKNPTAFYLCASSIDTGTGREKLFFGSGTQLSVL.